The present T cell receptor beta chain was sequenced within a study of vaccination effects on CD4 cells after COVID-19 (dated by TCRdb to between 2021 and 2024). Turning to the overall study: Each participant got two doses of an mRNA SARS-CoV-2 vaccine, either BNT162b2 or mRNA-1273. Pre-vaccine samples were collected from two convalescent patients 16 days and one week before the first dose, corresponding to 142 and 148 days after COVID-19 diagnosis. SARS-CoV-2 spike-specific CD4+ TCR repertoires were compared before and after mRNA vaccination in COVID-19 convalescent patients and in infection-naive vaccine recipients. A total of 10 COVID-19 convalescent patients and several SARS-CoV-2-naive healthy vaccine recipients were included in the full study. In the study, cultures from other donors were sequenced using the Oncomine TCR Beta short-read assay on an Illumina iSeq 100. On the study overall, not on this receptor specifically: Among convalescent patients, the spike-reactive repertoire after vaccination was made up mainly of new vaccine-induced clones that were largely distinct from the clones induced by infection. Clones induced by infection and clones induced by vaccination both contracted markedly at late timepoints after vaccination, which fits with T cell responses waning over time. Only a small number of convalescent patients were included, and no early post-infection timepoints were available, which limited the study.

Via the germline V gene, CDR1 is SGHAT and CDR2 FQNNGV. V is shortened by 1 base, J by 2 bases, and the region joining them spans 11 bases. From the cysteine up to the phenylalanine, the CDR3 has a length of 15 residues. The CDR3 DNA has 45 bases and is translated from base 1. The ViraFEST assay stimulated PBMC with viral peptide pools and then used TCR sequencing to identify antigen-specific CD4+ T cell clonotypes by expansion. After less than 13 days of culture, CD4+ T cells were isolated with the EasySep CD4+ T cell isolation kit. Convalescent patients had PCR-confirmed SARS-CoV-2 infection between March and December 2020, before Alpha, Beta and Delta variants emerged in the United States. A few million PBMC per well were cultured with 10 ug/ml peptides in IMDM containing 5% human AB serum, roughly 10 IU/ml IL-2 and gentamicin. Half of the culture medium was replaced with fresh IL-2-containing medium on days 3 and 7. Unless noted otherwise, every peptide stimulation condition was cultured in triplicate wells. PBMC were separated from whole blood using Ficoll-Paque Plus gradient centrifugation and were then either cryopreserved at -140C or used fresh. The spike proteins of SARS-CoV-2 and of the common cold coronaviruses HCoV-NL63, HCoV-OC43 and HCoV-229E were spanned by overlapping peptide pools. Genomic DNA was extracted from cultured CD4+ T cells with the QIAamp micro DNA kit.

This clone turned up a few times. Its antigen specificity is not known. No base quality values were provided; no much bigger clone lies one nucleotide off. Receptor amplification or capture employed the immunoSEQ multiplex PCR assay. DNA from the cultured, isolated CD4+ T cells was subjected to TCR beta CDR3 sequencing. Regarding the original processing steps: The analysis removed non-productive TCR sequences, trimmed reads to the CDR3 region, and retained only CDR3s that were 7 or more amino acids long. Antigen-specific clonotypes were identified with the MANAFEST web app by comparing expansion in peptide wells against reference cultures. To be called positive, a clone needed expansion at FDR<0.05 compared with the reference and with all other wells, an odds ratio greater than 5, and a frequency greater than 0.1% in two replicate wells. Clonotypes significantly expanded in SARS-CoV-2 spike wells and in at least one common cold coronavirus spike condition were defined as cross-reactive. CDR3 similarity was assessed by Levenshtein distance with the stringdist R package, and unrooted trees were built with ape in R 3.6.1. TCRdb's version of the immuneACCESS table is confined to in-frame rearrangements and falls short of the full clone set. An unresolved V gene accounts for under half of the shortfall where checked; the remainder is of unknown origin. The D gene and trimming were derived from the DNA, and the V and J assignments and clone size from that table. The sample yields 17,000 or so clones; roughly 80% were counted once. Approximately 15% of the sample is held by the ten biggest clonotypes.

Rearrangement joined TRBV11-2 to TRBJ1-2; D gene: possibly TRBD1, on 6 matching bases. This clonotype was obtained from a human donor who had a prior SARS-CoV-2 infection. The sequenced sample was CD4+ T cells from PBMCs cultured with SARS-CoV-2 spike peptides, obtained before COVID-19 vaccination. The intended sense of this specimen's cell subset or site label: SARS-CoV-2 spike overlapping peptide pool stimulation. The DNA sequence is given as TGTGCCAGCAGCTTAGGGGGGGGGACAAACTATGGCTACACCTTC. Its translation reads: CASSLGGGTNYGYTF.